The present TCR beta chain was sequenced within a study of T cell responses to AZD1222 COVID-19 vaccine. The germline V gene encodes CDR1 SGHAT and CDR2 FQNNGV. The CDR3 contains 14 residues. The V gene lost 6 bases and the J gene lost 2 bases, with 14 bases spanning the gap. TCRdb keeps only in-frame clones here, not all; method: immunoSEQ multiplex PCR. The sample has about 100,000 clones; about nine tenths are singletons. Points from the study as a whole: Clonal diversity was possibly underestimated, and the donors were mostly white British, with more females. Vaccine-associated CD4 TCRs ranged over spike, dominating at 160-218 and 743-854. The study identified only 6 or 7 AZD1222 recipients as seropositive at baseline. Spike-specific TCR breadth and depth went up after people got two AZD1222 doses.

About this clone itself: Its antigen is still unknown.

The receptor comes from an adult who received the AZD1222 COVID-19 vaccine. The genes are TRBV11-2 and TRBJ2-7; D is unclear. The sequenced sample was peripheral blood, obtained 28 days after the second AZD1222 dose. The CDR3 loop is CASSPPGPPYEQYF. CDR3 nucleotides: TGTGCCAGCAGTCCCCCCGGGCCCCCCTACGAGCAGTACTTC.